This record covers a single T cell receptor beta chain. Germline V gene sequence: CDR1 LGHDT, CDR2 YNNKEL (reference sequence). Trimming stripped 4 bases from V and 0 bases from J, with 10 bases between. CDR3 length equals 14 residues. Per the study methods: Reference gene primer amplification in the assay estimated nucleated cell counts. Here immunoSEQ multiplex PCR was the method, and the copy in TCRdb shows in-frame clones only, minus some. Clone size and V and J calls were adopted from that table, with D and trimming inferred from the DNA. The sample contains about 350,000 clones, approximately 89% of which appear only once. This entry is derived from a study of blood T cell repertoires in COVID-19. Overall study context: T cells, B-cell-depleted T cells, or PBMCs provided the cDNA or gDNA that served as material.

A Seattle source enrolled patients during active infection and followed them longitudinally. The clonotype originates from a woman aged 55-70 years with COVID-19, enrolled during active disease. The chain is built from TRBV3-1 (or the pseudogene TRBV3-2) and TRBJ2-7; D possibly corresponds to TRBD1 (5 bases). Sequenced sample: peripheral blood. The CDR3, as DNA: TGTGCCAGCAGCCCACGAGGACACTCCTACGAGCAGTACTTC. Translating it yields CASSPRGHSYEQYF.